A selection of T cell receptor beta chains follows, all from one sample in a study of yellow fever vaccine responses in identical twins. TCRdb re-derived calls from the RT-PCR reads in MiXCR, one entry per CDR3 protein. Here the sample spans around 4,300 distinct CDR3 sequences, roughly 67% being singletons. This material consisted of T cells from blood (PBMCs), unsorted or a sorted subset (not recorded which), taken before or after yellow fever vaccination (not recorded which). The receptor source for this set is a woman aged 18-35 years who received the yellow fever vaccine. Each CDR3 is given with its conserved first and last residue. The D gene is left open where the match is weak. Clone sizes are given selectively: once, few, many, or a class where the clone is expanded.

j_call | clone_size | v_call | d_call | cdr3_aa | cdr3_nt
TRBJ2-7 | - | TRBV4-3 | - | CASSQDHEAGHYEQYF | TGCGCCAGCAGCCAAGATCACGAAGCGGGACATTACGAGCAGTACTTC
TRBJ2-4 | once | TRBV5-1 | - | CASSLETGLSQYF | TGCGCCAGCAGCTTGGAAACAGGGCTTTCTCAGTACTTC
TRBJ2-2 | - | TRBV10-1 | TRBD2 | CASSEGLARNTGELFF | TGCGCCAGCAGTGAGGGACTAGCGCGAAACACCGGGGAGCTGTTTTTT
TRBJ2-1 | - | TRBV29-1 | - | CSVEDLNSSYNEQFF | TGCAGCGTTGAAGATCTCAATAGCTCCTACAATGAGCAGTTCTTC
TRBJ1-2 | - | TRBV11-1 | - | CASSLGTSNYGYTF | TGTGCCAGCAGCTTGGGAACATCTAACTATGGCTACACCTTC
TRBJ2-1 | - | TRBV4-1 | - | CASSQDGNEQFF | TGCGCCAGCAGCCAAGACGGCAATGAGCAGTTCTTC
TRBJ2-5 | few | TRBV27 | - | CASSSGQYQETQYF | TGTGCCAGCAGTTCGGGCCAGTACCAAGAGACCCAGTACTTC
TRBJ2-7 | - | TRBV15 | - | CATGGGGAYEQYF | TGTGCCACGGGAGGAGGTGGCGCCTACGAGCAGTACTTC
TRBJ2-7 | - | TRBV4-1 | - | CASSQVFSNYEQYF | TGCGCCAGCAGCCAAGTTTTTAGCAACTACGAGCAGTACTTC
TRBJ2-2 | once | TRBV28 | TRBD1 | CASSLPDRENTGELFF | TGTGCCAGCAGTTTACCCGACAGGGAGAACACCGGGGAGCTGTTTTTT
TRBJ2-7 | once | TRBV7-2 | TRBD2 | CASSPWTSGGGEQYF | TGTGCCAGCAGCCCCTGGACTAGCGGGGGTGGCGAGCAGTACTTC
TRBJ2-1 | - | TRBV29-1 | TRBD2 | CSHSGASSYNEQFF | TGCAGCCATAGCGGGGCGAGCTCCTACAATGAGCAGTTCTTC
TRBJ2-1 | few | TRBV29-1 | - | CSVEEGGGFRTSSEQFF | TGCAGCGTTGAAGAGGGTGGAGGTTTCAGAACCTCAAGTGAGCAGTTCTTC
TRBJ2-1 | - | TRBV11-1 | - | CASSSRTPGTYNEQFF | TGTGCCAGCAGCTCAAGAACACCCGGGACTTACAATGAGCAGTTCTTC
TRBJ1-2 | - | TRBV15 | TRBD1 | CATSTQGIRLNGYTF | TGTGCCACCAGCACACAGGGGATAAGGCTCAATGGCTACACCTTC
TRBJ1-2 | - | TRBV4-3 | - | CASSQSVGPGYGYTF | TGCGCCAGCAGCCAGTCAGTCGGTCCGGGCTATGGCTACACCTTC
TRBJ2-7 | - | TRBV28 | TRBD1 | CASSFHGQGTYF | TGTGCCAGCAGTTTCCACGGACAGGGAACGTACTTC
TRBJ2-1 | - | TRBV7-9 | - | CASSLGSEEFF | TGTGCCAGCAGCTTAGGATCGGAGGAGTTCTTC
TRBJ2-1 | - | TRBV12-2 | - | CASRLGIRNHLEQFF | TGTGCAAGTCGCTTAGGTATCAGGAACCACCTCGAGCAGTTCTTC
TRBJ1-1 | - | TRBV6-1 | TRBD1 | CASRAGGSYTEAFF | TGTGCCAGCAGGGCAGGGGGCTCGTACACTGAAGCTTTCTTT
TRBJ2-3 | few | TRBV6-4 | - | CASSERQENTQYF | TGTGCCAGCAGTGAGAGACAGGAAAATACGCAGTATTTT
TRBJ2-1 | once | TRBV5-1 | - | CASSGDTLSYYNEQFF | TGCGCCAGCAGCGGAGACACGTTATCGTACTACAATGAGCAGTTCTTC
TRBJ1-5 | - | TRBV28 | - | CASSFSFFRSDHNQPQHF | TGTGCCAGCAGTTTCTCGTTTTTCAGGTCGGACCACAATCAGCCCCAGCATTTT
TRBJ1-5 | once | TRBV10-1 | - | CASSLSQRSNQPQHF | TGCGCCAGCAGTTTATCACAGCGGAGCAATCAGCCCCAGCATTTT
TRBJ2-7 | - | TRBV5-4 | TRBD1 | CASSFPQTGGESYEQYF | TGTGCCAGCAGCTTTCCCCAAACAGGGGGTGAGTCCTACGAGCAGTACTTC
TRBJ2-6 | - | TRBV29-1 | - | CSVEELAAGANVLTF | TGCAGCGTTGAAGAATTGGCAGCCGGGGCCAACGTCCTGACTTTC
TRBJ1-1 | once | TRBV6-5 | - | CASSYSVGGAVNTEAFF | TGTGCCAGCAGTTACTCGGTTGGGGGCGCGGTGAACACTGAAGCTTTCTTT
TRBJ2-3 | - | TRBV27 | - | CASSQLRTVSTDTQYF | TGTGCCAGCAGTCAACTACGAACAGTCAGCACAGATACGCAGTATTTT
TRBJ1-2 | few | TRBV6-1 | - | CASSQGGDGYTF | TGTGCCAGCAGTCAAGGAGGGGATGGCTACACCTTC
TRBJ2-7 | - | TRBV5-1 | - | CASSVSYEQYF | TGCGCCAGCAGCGTCTCCTACGAGCAGTACTTC
TRBJ2-1 | - | TRBV24-1 | - | CATSDLVGDGSYNEQFF | TGTGCCACCAGTGATTTAGTCGGCGACGGCTCCTACAATGAGCAGTTCTTC
TRBJ2-7 | few | TRBV7-6 | - | CASSLAGTEQYF | TGTGCCAGCAGCCTAGCAGGGACCGAGCAGTACTTC
TRBJ2-7 | - | TRBV20-1 | - | CSARVRDYEQYF | TGCAGTGCTAGAGTGAGGGACTACGAGCAGTACTTC
TRBJ2-1 | - | TRBV11-2 | - | CASSLWVGRTYNEQFF | TGTGCCAGCAGCCTATGGGTGGGGAGAACCTACAATGAGCAGTTCTTC
TRBJ2-7 | - | TRBV6-1 | - | CASSESPGPYEQYF | TGTGCCAGCAGTGAATCGCCAGGCCCCTACGAGCAGTACTTC
TRBJ1-1 | few | TRBV6-2/TRBV6-3 | - | CASSMAPREAFF | TGTGCCAGCAGCATGGCTCCTCGTGAAGCTTTCTTT
TRBJ2-7 | few | TRBV15 | TRBD1 | CATSGGTGAYEQYF | TGTGCCACCAGCGGCGGGACAGGGGCCTACGAGCAGTACTTC
TRBJ2-7 | few | TRBV4-1 | TRBD1 | CASSQPPGQGSYEQYF | TGCGCCAGCAGCCAGCCACCGGGACAGGGGTCCTACGAGCAGTACTTC
TRBJ2-7 | - | TRBV4-1 | - | CASSLLPGPETNEQYF | TGCGCCAGCAGCCTCCTTCCCGGGCCTGAAACTAACGAGCAGTACTTC
TRBJ2-7 | - | TRBV11-2 | TRBD2 | CASSFGVGGSIYEQYF | TGTGCCAGCAGCTTTGGGGTTGGCGGGAGTATCTACGAGCAGTACTTC
TRBJ2-2 | - | TRBV11-2 | - | CASSLEAGQMYPGTGELFF | TGTGCTAGCAGCTTAGAAGCGGGACAGATGTACCCTGGCACCGGGGAGCTGTTTTTT
TRBJ2-1 | - | TRBV28 | - | CASSLRGSQNEQFF | TGTGCCAGCAGTTTAAGGGGCAGCCAGAATGAGCAGTTCTTC
TRBJ1-1 | - | TRBV28 | - | CASGRNTEAFF | TGTGCCAGCGGGAGGAACACTGAAGCTTTCTTT
TRBJ2-1 | - | TRBV12-3/TRBV12-4 | - | CASSHDSFEQFF | TGTGCCAGCAGTCACGACAGTTTTGAGCAGTTCTTC
TRBJ1-1 | few | TRBV4-3 | - | CASSQDLGGGTEAFF | TGCGCCAGCAGCCAAGATCTTGGAGGGGGCACTGAAGCTTTCTTT
TRBJ1-3 | - | TRBV23-1 | - | CASLPDSGNTIYF | TGCGCCAGTTTACCTGACTCTGGAAACACCATATATTTT
TRBJ2-4 | - | TRBV6-1 | - | CASTNSGLAKNIQYF | TGTGCCAGCACCAACTCGGGGCTGGCCAAAAACATTCAGTACTTC
TRBJ1-1 | - | TRBV7-6 | - | CASSLMEVSVSSTEAFF | TGTGCCAGCAGCTTAATGGAGGTATCGGTGTCAAGCACTGAAGCTTTCTTT
TRBJ2-7 | - | TRBV5-1 | - | CASSLGDTYEQYF | TGCGCCAGCAGCTTGGGGGACACTTACGAGCAGTACTTC
TRBJ2-2 | - | TRBV11-1 | TRBD2 | CASSFPSGRAGTGELFF | TGTGCCAGCAGCTTCCCTAGCGGGAGGGCCGGAACCGGGGAGCTGTTTTTT